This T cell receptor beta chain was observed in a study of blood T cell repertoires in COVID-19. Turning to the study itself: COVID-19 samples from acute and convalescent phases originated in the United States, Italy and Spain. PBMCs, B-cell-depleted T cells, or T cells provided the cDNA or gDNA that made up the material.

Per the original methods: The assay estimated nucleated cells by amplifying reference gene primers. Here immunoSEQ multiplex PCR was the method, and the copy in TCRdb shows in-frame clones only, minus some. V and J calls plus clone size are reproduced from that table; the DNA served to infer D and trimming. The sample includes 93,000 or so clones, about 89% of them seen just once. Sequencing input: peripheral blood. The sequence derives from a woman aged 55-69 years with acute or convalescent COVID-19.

CDR3 region: CASRAGTADGYTF. DNA for the CDR3: TGTGCCAGCAGGGCCGGGACAGCTGATGGCTACACCTTC. V gene TRBV2 combines with J gene TRBJ1-2; 7 bases match TRBD1. Germline V gives CDR1 SNHLY, CDR2 FYNNEI. The CDR3 has 13 residues. J lost 6 bases, V lost 6 bases, and 7 bases had no gene match.